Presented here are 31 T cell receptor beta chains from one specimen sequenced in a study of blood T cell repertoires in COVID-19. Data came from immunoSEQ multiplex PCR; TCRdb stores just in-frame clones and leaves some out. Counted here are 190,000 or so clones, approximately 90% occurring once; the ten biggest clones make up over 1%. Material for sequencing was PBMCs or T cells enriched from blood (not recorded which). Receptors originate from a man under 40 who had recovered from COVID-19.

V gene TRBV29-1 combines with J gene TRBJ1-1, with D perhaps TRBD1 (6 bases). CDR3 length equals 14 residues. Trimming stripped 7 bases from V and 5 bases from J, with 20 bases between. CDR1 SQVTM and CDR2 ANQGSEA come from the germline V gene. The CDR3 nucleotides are TGCAGCGCCCTGGAAGGCAGGGGTTGGACTGAAGCTTTCTTT. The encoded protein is CSALEGRGWTEAFF.

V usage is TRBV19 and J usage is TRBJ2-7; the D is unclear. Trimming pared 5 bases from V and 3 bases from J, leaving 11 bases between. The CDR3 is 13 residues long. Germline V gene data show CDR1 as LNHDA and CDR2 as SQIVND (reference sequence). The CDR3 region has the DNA TGTGCCAGTAGTGCGGCAGTTGGCTACGAGCAGTACTTC. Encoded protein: CASSAAVGYEQYF.

Here the CDR3 DNA reads TGCGCCAGCACGCGGACAGGGTACAATGAGCAGTTCTTC. Its protein is CASTRTGYNEQFF. The chain links TRBV5-1 to TRBJ2-1, with TRBD1 matching over 8 bases. Germline values: CDR1 SGHRS, CDR2 YFSETQ. The CDR3 runs 13 residues. V lost 6 bases to trimming and J lost 4 bases; unmatched junction nucleotides: 3.

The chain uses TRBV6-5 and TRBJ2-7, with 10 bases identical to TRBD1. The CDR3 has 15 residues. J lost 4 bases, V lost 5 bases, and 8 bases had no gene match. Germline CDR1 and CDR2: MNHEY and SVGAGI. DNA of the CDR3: TGTGCCAGCAGTCTCGACAGGGGGCTAGGGTACGAGCAGTACTTC. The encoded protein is CASSLDRGLGYEQYF.

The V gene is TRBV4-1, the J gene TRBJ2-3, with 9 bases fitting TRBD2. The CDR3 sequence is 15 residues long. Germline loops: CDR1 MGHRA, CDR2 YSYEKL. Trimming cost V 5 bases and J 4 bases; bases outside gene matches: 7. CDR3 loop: CASSLAGVTPDTQYF. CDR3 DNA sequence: TGCGCCAGCAGCTTAGCGGGAGTTACTCCAGATACGCAGTATTTT.

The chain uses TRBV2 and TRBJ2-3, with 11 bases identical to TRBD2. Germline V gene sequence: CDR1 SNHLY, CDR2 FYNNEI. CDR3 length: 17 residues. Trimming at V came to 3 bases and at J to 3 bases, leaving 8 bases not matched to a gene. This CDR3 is CASSDSILAGETDTQYF. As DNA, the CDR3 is TGTGCCAGCAGTGACTCGATACTAGCGGGAGAGACAGATACGCAGTATTTT. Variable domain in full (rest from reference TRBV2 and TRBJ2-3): EPEVTQTPSHQVTQMGQEVILRCVPISNHLYFYWYRQILGQKVEFLVSFYNNEISEKSEIFDDQFSVERPDGSNFTLKIRSTKLEDSAMYFCASSDSILAGETDTQYFGPGTRLTVL.

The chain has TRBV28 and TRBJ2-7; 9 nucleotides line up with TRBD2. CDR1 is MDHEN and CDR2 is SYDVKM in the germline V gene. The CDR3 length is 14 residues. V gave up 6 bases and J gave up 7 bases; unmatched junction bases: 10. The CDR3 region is CASRALREGGEQYF. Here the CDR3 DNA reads TGTGCCAGCAGGGCGTTGCGGGAGGGTGGGGAGCAGTACTTC. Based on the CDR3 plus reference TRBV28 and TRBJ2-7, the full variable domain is DVKVTQSSRYLVKRTGEKVFLECVQDMDHENMFWYRQDPGLGLRLIYFSYDVKMKEKGDIPEGYSVSREKKERFSLILESASTNQTSMYLCASRALREGGEQYFGPGTRLTVT.

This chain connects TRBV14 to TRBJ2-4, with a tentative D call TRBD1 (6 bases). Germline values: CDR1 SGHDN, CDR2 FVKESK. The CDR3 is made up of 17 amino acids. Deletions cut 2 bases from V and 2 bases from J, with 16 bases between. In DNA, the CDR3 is TGTGCCAGCAGCCAATCCGACAGGCCCTGGCCCAAAAACATTCAGTACTTC. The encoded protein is CASSQSDRPWPKNIQYF.

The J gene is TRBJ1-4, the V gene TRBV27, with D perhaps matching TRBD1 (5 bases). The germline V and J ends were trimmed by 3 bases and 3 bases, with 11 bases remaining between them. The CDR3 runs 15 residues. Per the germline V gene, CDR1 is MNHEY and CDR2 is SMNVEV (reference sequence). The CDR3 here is CASSLRRDSNEKLFF. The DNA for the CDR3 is TGTGCCAGCAGTTTGAGAAGGGACTCTAATGAAAAACTGTTTTTT.

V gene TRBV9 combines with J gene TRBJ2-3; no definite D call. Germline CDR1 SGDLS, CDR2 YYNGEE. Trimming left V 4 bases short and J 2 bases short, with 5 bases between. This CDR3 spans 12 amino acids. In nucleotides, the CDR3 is TGTGCCAGCAGCCTGTTCACAGATACGCAGTATTTT. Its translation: CASSLFTDTQYF. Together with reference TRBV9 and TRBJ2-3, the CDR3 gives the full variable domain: DSGVTQTPKHLITATGQRVTLRCSPRSGDLSVYWYQQSLDQGLQFLIQYYNGEERAKGNILERFSAQQFPDLHSELNLSSLELGDSALYFCASSLFTDTQYFGPGTRLTVL.

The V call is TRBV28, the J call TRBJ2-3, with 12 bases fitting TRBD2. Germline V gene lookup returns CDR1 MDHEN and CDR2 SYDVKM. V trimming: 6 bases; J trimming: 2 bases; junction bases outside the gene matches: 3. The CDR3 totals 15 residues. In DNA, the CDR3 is TGTGCCAGCAGCCGACTAGCGGGAGACACAGATACGCAGTATTTT. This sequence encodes CASSRLAGDTDTQYF.

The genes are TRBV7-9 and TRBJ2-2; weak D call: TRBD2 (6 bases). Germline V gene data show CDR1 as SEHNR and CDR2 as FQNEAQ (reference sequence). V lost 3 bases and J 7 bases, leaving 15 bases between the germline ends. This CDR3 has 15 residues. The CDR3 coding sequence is TGTGCCAGCAGCTTCACCGGGACTTTTATCGGGGAGCTGTTTTTT. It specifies CASSFTGTFIGELFF.

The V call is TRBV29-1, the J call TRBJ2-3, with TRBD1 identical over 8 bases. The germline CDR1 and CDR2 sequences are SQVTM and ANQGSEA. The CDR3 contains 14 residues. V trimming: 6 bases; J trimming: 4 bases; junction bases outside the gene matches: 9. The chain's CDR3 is CSVTDRVRADTQYF. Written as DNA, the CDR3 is TGCAGCGTCACGGACAGGGTTCGCGCAGATACGCAGTATTTT.

The CDR3 sequence is CASSVRDSLTGELFF. DNA of the CDR3: TGTGCCAGCAGTGTTCGGGACAGCCTCACCGGGGAGCTGTTTTTT. The chain is built from TRBV2 and TRBJ2-2; 7 bases fit TRBD1. V lost 4 bases and J lost 4; bases outside the gene matches: 6. The germline CDR1 and CDR2 sequences are SNHLY and FYNNEI. The CDR3 contains 15 residues.

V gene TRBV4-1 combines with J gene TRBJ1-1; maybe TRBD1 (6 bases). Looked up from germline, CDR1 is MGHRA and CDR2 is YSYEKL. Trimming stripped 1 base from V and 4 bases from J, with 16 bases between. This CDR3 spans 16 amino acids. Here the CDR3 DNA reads TGCGCCAGCAGCCAAGGATCCGGACAGTCCGTCACTGAAGCTTTCTTT. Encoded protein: CASSQGSGQSVTEAFF.

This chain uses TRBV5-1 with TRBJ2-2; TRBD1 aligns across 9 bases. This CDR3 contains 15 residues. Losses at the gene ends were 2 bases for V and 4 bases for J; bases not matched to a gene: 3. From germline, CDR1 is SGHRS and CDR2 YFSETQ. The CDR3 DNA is TGCGCCAGCAGCTTAGGGACAGGGCCCACCGGGGAGCTGTTTTTT. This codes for CASSLGTGPTGELFF.

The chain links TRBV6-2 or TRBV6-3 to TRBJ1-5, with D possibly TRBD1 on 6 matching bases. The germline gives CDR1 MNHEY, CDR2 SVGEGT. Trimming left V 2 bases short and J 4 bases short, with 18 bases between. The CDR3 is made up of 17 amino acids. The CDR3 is CASSYGGGTPKNQPQHF. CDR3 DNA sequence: TGTGCCAGCAGTTACGGCGGGGGGACACCCAAGAATCAGCCCCAGCATTTT.

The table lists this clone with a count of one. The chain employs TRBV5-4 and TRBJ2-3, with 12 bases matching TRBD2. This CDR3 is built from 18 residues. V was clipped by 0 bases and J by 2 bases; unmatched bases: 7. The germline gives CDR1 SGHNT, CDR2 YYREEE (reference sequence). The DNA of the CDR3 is TGTGCCAGCAGCTTGGCTAAGGCTAGCGGGGGGGCCACAGATACGCAGTATTTT. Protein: CASSLAKASGGATDTQYF.

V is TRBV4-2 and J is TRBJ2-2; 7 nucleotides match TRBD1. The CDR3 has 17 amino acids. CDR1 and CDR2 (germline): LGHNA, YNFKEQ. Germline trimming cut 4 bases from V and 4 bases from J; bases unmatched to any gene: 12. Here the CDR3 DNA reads TGTGCCAGCAGCCGAGTCCCAGGGGGTGAAGGCACCGGGGAGCTGTTTTTT. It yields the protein CASSRVPGGEGTGELFF.

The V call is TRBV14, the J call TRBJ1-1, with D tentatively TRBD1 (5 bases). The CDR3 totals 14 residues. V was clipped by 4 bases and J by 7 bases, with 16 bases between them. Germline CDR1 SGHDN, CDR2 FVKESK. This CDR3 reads CASSRQQGISEAFF. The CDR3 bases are TGTGCCAGCAGCCGGCAGCAGGGAATCAGTGAAGCTTTCTTT.

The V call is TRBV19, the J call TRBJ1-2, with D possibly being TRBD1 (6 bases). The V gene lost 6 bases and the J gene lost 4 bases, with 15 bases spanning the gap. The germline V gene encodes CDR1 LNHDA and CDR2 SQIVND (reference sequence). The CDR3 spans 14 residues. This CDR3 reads CASSPRGRAYGYTF. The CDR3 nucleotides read TGTGCCAGTAGCCCCAGGGGCAGGGCCTATGGCTACACCTTC.

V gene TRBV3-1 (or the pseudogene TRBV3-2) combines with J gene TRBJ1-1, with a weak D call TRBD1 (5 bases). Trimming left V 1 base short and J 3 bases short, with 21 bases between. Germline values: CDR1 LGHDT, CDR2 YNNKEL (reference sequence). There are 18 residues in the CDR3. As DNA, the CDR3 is TGTGCCAGCAGCCAAGGGTCAGGGCTGTTGGGGCATGACACTGAAGCTTTCTTT. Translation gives CASSQGSGLLGHDTEAFF.

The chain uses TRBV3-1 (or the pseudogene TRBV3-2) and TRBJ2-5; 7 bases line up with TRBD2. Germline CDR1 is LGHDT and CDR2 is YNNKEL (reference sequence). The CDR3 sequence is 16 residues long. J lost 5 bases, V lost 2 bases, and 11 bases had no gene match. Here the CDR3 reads CASSQHGAGAVETQYF. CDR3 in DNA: TGTGCCAGCAGCCAACACGGGGCGGGAGCGGTGGAGACCCAGTACTTC.

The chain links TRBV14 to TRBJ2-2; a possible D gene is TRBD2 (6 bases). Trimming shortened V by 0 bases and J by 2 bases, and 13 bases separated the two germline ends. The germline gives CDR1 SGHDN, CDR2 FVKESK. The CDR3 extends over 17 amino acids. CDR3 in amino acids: CASSQDHPGVNTGELFF. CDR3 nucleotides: TGTGCCAGCAGCCAAGATCACCCGGGAGTAAACACCGGGGAGCTGTTTTTT.

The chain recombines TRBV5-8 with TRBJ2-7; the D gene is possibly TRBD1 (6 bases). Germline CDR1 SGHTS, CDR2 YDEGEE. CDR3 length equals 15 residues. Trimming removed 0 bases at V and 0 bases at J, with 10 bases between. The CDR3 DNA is TGTGCCAGCAGCTTGGAGGGGGTGAGCTCCTACGAGCAGTACTTC. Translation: CASSLEGVSSYEQYF.

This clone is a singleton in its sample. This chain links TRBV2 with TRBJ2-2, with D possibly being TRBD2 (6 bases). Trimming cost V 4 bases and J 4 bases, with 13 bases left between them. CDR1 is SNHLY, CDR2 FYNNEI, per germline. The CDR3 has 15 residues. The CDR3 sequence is CASSVAGTATGELFF. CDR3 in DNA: TGTGCCAGCAGTGTAGCCGGGACTGCCACCGGGGAGCTGTTTTTT.

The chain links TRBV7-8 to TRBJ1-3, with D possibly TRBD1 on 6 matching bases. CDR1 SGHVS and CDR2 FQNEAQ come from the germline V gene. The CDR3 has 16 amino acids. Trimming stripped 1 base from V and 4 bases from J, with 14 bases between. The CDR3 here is CASSLGQALRGNTIYF. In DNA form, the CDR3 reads TGTGCCAGCAGCTTAGGACAGGCCCTGAGGGGAAACACCATATATTTT.

The CDR3 is CASSLALAAHQETQYF. CDR3 DNA sequence: TGTGCCAGCAGCTTAGCGCTAGCGGCCCACCAAGAGACCCAGTACTTC. The chain carries TRBV7-2 and TRBJ2-5; 7 nucleotides align to TRBD2. Looked up from germline, CDR1 is SGHTA and CDR2 is FQGNSA. The CDR3 contains 16 residues. V was pared by 0 bases and J by 0 bases, with 4 bases of the junction left unmatched.

CDR3 protein: CASSLRDTNMNTEAFF. CDR3 in DNA: TGTGCCAGCAGCCTCCGGGACACTAACATGAACACTGAAGCTTTCTTT. J is TRBJ1-1 and V is TRBV13; TRBD1 is a possible D gene (6 bases). Looked up from germline, CDR1 is PRHDT and CDR2 is FYEKMQ (reference sequence). This CDR3 spans 16 amino acids. The V end lost 5 bases, the J end lost 0 bases, and 16 bases lay between the germline ends.

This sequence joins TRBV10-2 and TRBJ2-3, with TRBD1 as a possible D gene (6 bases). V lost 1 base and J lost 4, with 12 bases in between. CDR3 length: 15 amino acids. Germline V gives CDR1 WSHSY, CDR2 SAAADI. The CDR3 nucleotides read TGCGCCAGCAGTGAGTGGCAGGGGTTGTCAGATACGCAGTATTTT. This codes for CASSEWQGLSDTQYF.

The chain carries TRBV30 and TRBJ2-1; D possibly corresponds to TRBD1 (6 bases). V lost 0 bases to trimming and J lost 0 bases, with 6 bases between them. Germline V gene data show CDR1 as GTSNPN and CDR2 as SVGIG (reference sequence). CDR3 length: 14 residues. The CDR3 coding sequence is TGTGCCTGGAGTGTAGGGGGCTCCTACAATGAGCAGTTCTTC. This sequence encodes CAWSVGGSYNEQFF.